What follows are 20 T cell receptor beta chains derived from one specimen sequenced in a study of vaccination and CD4 T cells after COVID-19. Treatment denoted: approximately nine-day PBMC culture with coronavirus spike peptide pools or control peptides (ViraFEST assay). Investigators obtained the unexposed donor's CD4+ T cells before the COVID-19 pandemic (2011-2018). No cognate antigen is known for these TCRs. Sequence data for DNA of cultured CD4+ T cells were generated by the Oncomine TCR Beta short-read assay. In TCRdb, the PCR reads were re-called with MiXCR into one record per CDR3 protein. The sample records around 8,000 distinct CDR3 sequences, roughly 40% being singletons. Material: CD4+ T cells from blood, cultured in vitro. These receptors came from a human donor in good health.

The CDR3 sequence is CASSVVPGDGGSGYTF. CDR3 nucleotide sequence: TGTGCCAGCAGCGTAGTTCCGGGAGACGGCGGTAGTGGCTACACCTTC. This chain links TRBV9 with TRBJ1-2; no definite D call. The germline CDR1 and CDR2 sequences are SGDLS and YYNGEE. Trimming took off 0 bases at V and 7 bases at J, with 19 bases between the two ends. There are 16 residues in the CDR3. Full variable domain (remainder filled in from reference TRBV9 and TRBJ1-2): DSGVTQTPKHLITATGQRVTLRCSPRSGDLSVYWYQQSLDQGLQFLIQYYNGEERAKGNILERFSAQQFPDLHSELNLSSLELGDSALYFCASSVVPGDGGSGYTFGSGTRLTVV.

This clonotype occurred a few times. The chain couples TRBV2 to TRBJ1-2; possible D gene TRBD1, 6 bases. The V end was cut by 4 bases, the J end by 7 bases, with 10 bases between. CDR3 length: 12 amino acids. CDR1 SNHLY and CDR2 FYNNEI come from the germline V gene. The CDR3 spells CASSVGGSGYTF. The CDR3 DNA reads as TGTGCCAGCAGTGTGGGGGGCAGTGGCTACACCTTC.

V usage is TRBV7-8 and J usage is TRBJ2-5; D gene unclear. Deletions cut 7 bases from V and 4 bases from J, with 13 bases between. CDR3 size: 13 residues. In germline, CDR1 is SGHVS, CDR2 FQNEAQ. The CDR3 is CASTYRALETQYF. The CDR3 bases are TGTGCCAGCACATACCGAGCATTAGAGACCCAGTACTTC. The full variable domain, with the rest looked up from reference TRBV7-8 and TRBJ2-5, is GAGVSQSPRYKVAKRGQDVALRCDPISGHVSLFWYQQALGQGPEFLTYFQNEAQLDKSGLPSDRFFAERPEGSVSTLKIQRTQQEDSAVYLCASTYRALETQYFGPGTRLLVL.

The rearrangement uses TRBV6-5 and TRBJ2-7; D call uncertain. In germline, CDR1 is MNHEY, CDR2 SVGAGI. The V end lost 2 bases, the J end lost 1 base, and 6 bases lay between the germline ends. The CDR3 has 13 residues. The CDR3 is CASSYGQSYEQYF. The CDR3 DNA sequence: TGTGCCAGCAGTTACGGCCAATCCTACGAGCAGTACTTC.

CDR3 in amino acids: CSARDSRGQGFNEQFF. Written as DNA, the CDR3 is TGCAGTGCTAGAGATAGTCGGGGACAGGGGTTTAATGAGCAGTTCTTC. The chain uses TRBV20-1 and TRBJ2-1, with TRBD1 identical over 10 bases. The CDR3 is made up of 16 amino acids. CDR1 is DFQATT, CDR2 SNEGSKA, per germline (reference sequence). V trimming: 0 bases; J trimming: 7 bases; junction bases outside the gene matches: 9.

V is TRBV20-1 and J is TRBJ2-2; a possible D gene is TRBD2 (5 bases). In germline, CDR1 is DFQATT, CDR2 SNEGSKA (reference sequence). V lost 6 bases, J lost 1 base, and 9 bases lay in between. The CDR3 contains 13 residues. For the CDR3, the DNA is TGCAGTGCCCCCGGGGAGAACACCGGGGAGCTGTTTTTT. This codes for CSAPGENTGELFF.

This clonotype was counted a few times. This sequence joins TRBV20-1 and TRBJ2-7; 8 bases match TRBD2. The germline CDR1 and CDR2 sequences are DFQATT and SNEGSKA (reference sequence). This CDR3 region has 14 residues. V was clipped by 5 bases and J by 0 bases; unmatched bases: 6. In nucleotides, the CDR3 is TGCAGTGCTGCGATCAGCGGGAGCTCCTACGAGCAGTACTTC. Its translation is CSAAISGSSYEQYF.

This clonotype was seen only a few times. This chain connects TRBV10-3 to TRBJ1-5; D gene ambiguous. The CDR3 has 14 residues. CDR1 and CDR2 (germline): ENHRY, SYGVKD. V was shortened by 4 bases and J by 0 bases, with 7 bases between the two germline ends. CDR3: CAISGGVSNQPQHF. Here the CDR3 DNA reads TGTGCCATCAGTGGCGGGGTTAGCAATCAGCCCCAGCATTTT.

The V and J genes are TRBV11-2 and TRBJ2-5, with D perhaps TRBD2 (6 bases). The CDR3 loop spans 15 amino acids. From germline, CDR1 is SGHAT and CDR2 FQNNGV. Trimming shortened V by 5 bases and J by 5 bases, and 18 bases separated the two germline ends. CDR3 bases: TGTGCCAGCAGCATGGGACTGCGAGGGGAGGAGACCCAGTACTTC. Translating gives CASSMGLRGEETQYF.

The rearrangement uses TRBV9 and TRBJ1-6, with D possibly TRBD1 on 5 matching bases. This CDR3 has 15 residues. Germline CDR1 reads SGDLS; CDR2 reads YYNGEE. V was pared by 1 base and J by 10 bases, with 15 bases between. CDR3 in amino acids: CASSVTGGPESPLHF. The CDR3 DNA is TGTGCCAGCAGCGTAACAGGCGGGCCAGAATCACCCCTCCACTTT.

This clonotype was counted between two and nine times. This sequence joins TRBV20-1 and TRBJ1-5; the D gene is possibly TRBD1 (5 bases). The CDR3 sequence is 13 residues long. V shed 3 bases and J shed 5 bases, with 11 bases lying between them. Per the germline V gene, CDR1 is DFQATT and CDR2 is SNEGSKA (reference sequence). The DNA for the CDR3 is TGCAGTGCTAGTCTACAGGTTGATCAGCCCCAGCATTTT. Translating it yields CSASLQVDQPQHF.

V is TRBV7-2 and J is TRBJ1-5; D remains ambiguous. V was shortened by 2 bases and J by 2 bases, with 10 bases between the two germline ends. Germline CDR1 reads SGHTA; CDR2 reads FQGNSA. CDR3 size: 15 residues. The CDR3 reads CASSLYHGGNQPQHF. The DNA for the CDR3 is TGTGCCAGCAGCTTATACCACGGGGGCAATCAGCCCCAGCATTTT.

The chain employs TRBV12-3 or TRBV12-4 and TRBJ2-7, with 15 nucleotides matching TRBD2. The CDR3 has 18 residues. Trimming at V came to 1 base and at J to 4 bases, leaving 8 bases not matched to a gene. CDR3 region: CASSLGVGLAGGGYEQYF. The CDR3 DNA reads as TGTGCCAGCAGTTTAGGTGTGGGACTAGCGGGAGGTGGATACGAGCAGTACTTC.

This chain uses TRBV6-2 or TRBV6-3 with TRBJ1-1; 7 bases are shared with TRBD1. CDR1 and CDR2 (germline): MNHEY, SVGEGT. V was pared by 2 bases and J by 2 bases, with 11 bases of the junction left unmatched. The CDR3 loop spans 17 amino acids. CDR3 protein: CASSYERRGGGNTEAFF. CDR3 coding DNA: TGTGCCAGCAGTTACGAGCGGCGGGGAGGGGGCAACACTGAAGCTTTCTTT.

This clonotype is termed large. This rearrangement joins TRBV6-1 to TRBJ2-5; TRBD2 aligns across 9 bases. Germline CDR1 MNHNS, CDR2 SASEGT. CDR3 length: 16 residues. V lost 2 bases, J lost 5 bases, and 9 bases stayed unmatched. This chain's CDR3 is CASSEIGLAGRETQYF. The CDR3 region has the DNA TGTGCCAGCAGTGAAATTGGGCTAGCGGGGCGGGAGACCCAGTACTTC.

In its sample, this clonotype was seen once. V gene TRBV12-5 combines with J gene TRBJ2-7; the D is unclear. The CDR3 sequence is 11 residues long. Trimming stripped 0 bases from V and 6 bases from J, with 3 bases between. CDR1 LGHNT and CDR2 FRNRAP come from the germline V gene. CDR3 nucleotides: TGTGCTAGTGGTTTGGTACCCGAGCAGTACTTC. Translation: CASGLVPEQYF.

By share of the sample, this clonotype is medium-sized. The chain links TRBV27 to TRBJ1-5, with D possibly matching TRBD1 (5 bases). V was trimmed by 5 bases and J by 3 bases, leaving 11 bases between them. Looked up from germline, CDR1 is MNHEY and CDR2 is SMNVEV (reference sequence). This CDR3 is built from 14 residues. The CDR3 sequence: CASSTRQNNQPQHF. In nucleotides, the CDR3 is TGTGCCAGCAGTACCCGACAGAACAATCAGCCCCAGCATTTT.

This sequence joins TRBV12-3 or TRBV12-4 and TRBJ1-3; D is undetermined. The CDR3 sequence is 13 residues long. The V and J ends lost 2 bases and 1 base respectively, with 3 bases between them. The CDR3, as DNA: TGTGCCAGCAGTTTACGGTCTGGAAACACCATATATTTT. Its translation is CASSLRSGNTIYF.

The chain links TRBV20-1 to TRBJ2-1, with D tentatively TRBD2 (6 bases). From germline, CDR1 is DFQATT and CDR2 SNEGSKA (reference sequence). V lost 0 bases and J 3 bases, leaving 15 bases between the germline ends. This CDR3 comprises 16 residues. CDR3 protein: CSARDGGKVDYNEQFF. The CDR3 nucleotides are TGCAGTGCTAGAGATGGGGGGAAAGTCGACTACAATGAGCAGTTCTTC.

The J gene is TRBJ1-6, the V gene TRBV20-1; 9 positions match TRBD1. Per the germline V gene, CDR1 is DFQATT and CDR2 is SNEGSKA (reference sequence). The CDR3 runs 14 residues. V was pared by 3 bases and J by 6 bases, with 3 bases of the junction left unmatched. Here the CDR3 reads CSASADRGNSPLHF. The DNA for the CDR3 is TGCAGTGCTAGCGCGGACAGGGGTAATTCACCCCTCCACTTT.